This T cell receptor (beta chain) comes out of a study of identifying expanded T cells in peripheral blood. This clone was seen once. Sequencing was performed with immunoSEQ multiplex PCR; in TCRdb, only in-frame clones are kept and a portion is missing. Counted here are about 110,000 clones, less than 90% occurring once; the ten biggest clones make up about 8.6%. Germline V gene data show CDR1 as MDHEN and CDR2 as SYDVKM. This CDR3 is 16 amino acids long. V was cut by 3 bases and J by 0 bases, with 11 bases left in between. The sample comprised blood. V usage is TRBV28 and J usage is TRBJ2-2; no clear D gene. This TCR was recovered from a person aged 18 to 75 in good health. The CDR3 loop is CASSFSGYSNTGELFF. The CDR3 DNA follows: TGTGCCAGCAGTTTCAGTGGCTACTCGAACACCGGGGAGCTGTTTTTT.